This TCR beta chain is drawn from a study of Graves' ophthalmopathy and Graves' hyperthyroidism. Study-level findings and limits: Most expanded clonotypes in thyroid above 0.001 frequency also showed up in blood.

V lost 5 bases to trimming and J lost 3 bases, with 14 bases between them. Germline loops: CDR1 LNHDA, CDR2 SQIVND (reference sequence). This CDR3 is built from 15 residues. The authors amplified TCR beta CDR3 regions, and they did so from RNA transcripts for repertoire sequencing. An initial RT-PCR round employing HTBI primers preceded a second-round multiplex PCR. TCRdb independently ran MiXCR on the multiplex PCR reads; one entry per CDR3 protein. The data show about 740,000 distinct CDR3 sequences, with 40% seen just once and 44% held by the top ten. Active ophthalmopathy (CAS at least 3, NOSPECS at least 4), lasting under 3 months. Diagnosis relied on clinical symptoms, serum thyroxine, TRAb, thyroid ultrasound and orbital computed tomography. Concerning this clonotype: Its antigen is undetermined.

Sequencing was carried out using peripheral blood. The V call is TRBV19, the J call TRBJ1-5; D is uncertain. The sequence was collected from an adult man with Graves' ophthalmopathy. CDR3 in amino acids: CASSEYDGFNQPQHF. The CDR3 DNA sequence: TGTGCCAGTAGTGAGTACGACGGGTTCAATCAGCCCCAGCATTTT.